The next 18 T cell receptor beta chains were all read from a single sample in a study of shared clonotypes between healthy human individuals. The assay was immunoSEQ multiplex PCR, and TCRdb's table has in-frame clones only and misses some. In the table there are roughly 500,000 clones, 95% to 97% of which are singletons. The sample consisted of naive CD4+ T cells sorted from blood. As for subset: CD45RA+ positively selected. The source is a woman in her twenties or thirties in good health.

The chain couples TRBV4-1 to TRBJ1-4; D is perhaps TRBD1 (6 bases). The CDR3 has 15 residues. The germline CDR1 and CDR2 sequences are MGHRA and YSYEKL. Trimming took 4 bases from V and 7 from J, leaving 16 bases between them. CDR3 protein: CASSPEGRGGEKLFF. The CDR3 DNA reads TGCGCCAGCAGCCCCGAAGGCAGGGGCGGTGAAAAACTGTTTTTT.

This chain connects TRBV10-3 to TRBJ1-4; 9 bases align to TRBD1. This CDR3 spans 14 amino acids. The V gene end was trimmed by 9 bases and the J gene end by 5 bases; junction bases not matched to a gene: 7. Germline V gives CDR1 ENHRY, CDR2 SYGVKD. CDR3 in amino acids: CAIGQGNTNEKLFF. CDR3 coding DNA: TGTGCCATAGGACAGGGGAATACGAATGAAAAACTGTTTTTT.

The CDR3, as DNA: TGTGCCAGCAGCTATAGAGCCGGGGAGCTGTTTTTT. Protein product: CASSYRAGELFF. This chain uses TRBV5-6 with TRBJ2-2; D gene uncertain. The V end lost 3 bases, the J end lost 6 bases, and 6 bases lay between the germline ends. This CDR3 contains 12 residues. Germline-derived CDR1 and CDR2 are SGHDT and YYEEEE.

This chain connects TRBV5-4 to TRBJ1-2; D might be TRBD1 (5 bases). Germline V gives CDR1 SGHNT, CDR2 YYREEE (reference sequence). The ends were cut back, 0 bases at V and 1 base at J, with 7 bases in the middle. The CDR3 covers 14 residues. The CDR3 DNA is TGTGCCAGCAGCTTGGCGACAGTTAACTATGGCTACACCTTC. Amino acid sequence: CASSLATVNYGYTF. Looking up the rest from reference TRBV5-4 and TRBJ1-2 gives the full variable domain: ETGVTQSPTHLIKTRGQQVTLRCSSQSGHNTVSWYQQALGQGPQFIFQYYREEENGRGNFPPRFSGLQFPNYSSELNVNALELDDSALYLCASSLATVNYGYTFGSGTRLTVV.

The genes are TRBV27 and TRBJ2-3, with D perhaps matching TRBD2 (5 bases). Trimming removed 5 bases from V and 6 bases from J, with 15 bases in between. Per germline, CDR1 MNHEY and CDR2 SMNVEV (reference sequence). This CDR3 has 14 amino acids. In DNA, the CDR3 is TGTGCCAGCAGTGGACCATACGGCGGGGATACGCAGTATTTT. Translation: CASSGPYGGDTQYF.

The V and J genes are TRBV7-9 and TRBJ1-2; tentative D call: TRBD1 (6 bases). The ends were cut back, 2 bases at V and 3 bases at J, with 10 bases in the middle. From germline, CDR1 is SEHNR and CDR2 FQNEAQ (reference sequence). The CDR3 contains 14 residues. CDR3 coding DNA: TGTGCCAGCAGCTTATCGGGGGGGCACTATGGCTACACCTTC. This sequence encodes CASSLSGGHYGYTF.

This clone came up once. This chain's CDR3 is CASSLRSGADGANVLTF. DNA of the CDR3: TGTGCCAGCTCACTTAGATCAGGGGCGGATGGGGCCAACGTCCTGACTTTC. The chain carries TRBV18 and TRBJ2-6; TRBD1 might be the D (6 bases). Germline values: CDR1 KGHSH, CDR2 LQKENI. Trimming removed 4 bases from V and 3 bases from J, with 16 bases in between. This CDR3 is built from 17 residues. Together with reference TRBV18 and TRBJ2-6, the CDR3 gives the full variable domain: NAGVMQNPRHLVRRRGQEARLRCSPMKGHSHVYWYRQLPEEGLKFMVYLQKENIIDESGMPKERFSAEFPKEGPSILRIQQVVRGDSAAYFCASSLRSGADGANVLTFGAGSRLTVL.

The chain couples TRBV5-1 to TRBJ2-3; TRBD1 aligns across 8 bases. V dropped 0 bases and J dropped 4; count of bases not matched to a gene: 10. CDR3 length: 17 amino acids. Germline CDR1 is SGHRS and CDR2 is YFSETQ. This chain's CDR3 is CASSLEWSGGSADTQYF. Here the CDR3 DNA reads TGCGCCAGCAGCTTGGAATGGTCAGGGGGCTCGGCAGATACGCAGTATTTT. The complete variable domain, with remaining parts taken from reference TRBV5-1 and TRBJ2-3, reads KAGVTQTPRYLIKTRGQQVTLSCSPISGHRSVSWYQQTPGQGLQFLFEYFSETQRNKGNFPGRFSGRQFSNSRSEMNVSTLELGDSALYLCASSLEWSGGSADTQYFGPGTRLTVL.

The chain employs TRBV13 and TRBJ2-5; 8 bases are a match to TRBD2. CDR1 is PRHDT and CDR2 is FYEKMQ in the germline V gene (reference sequence). The CDR3 loop spans 18 amino acids. V shed 0 bases and J 2 bases; nucleotides not matched to a gene: 11. Here the CDR3 DNA reads TGTGCCAGCAGCTTAGGCTTCAGACTAGCGCCCTGGCAAGAGACCCAGTACTTC. Translated, it gives CASSLGFRLAPWQETQYF.

This chain links TRBV15 with TRBJ2-1; the match to TRBD2 covers 8 bases. V gave up 2 bases and J gave up 10 bases; unmatched junction bases: 10. Germline loops: CDR1 LNHNV, CDR2 YYDKDF (reference sequence). This CDR3 contains 15 residues. Here the CDR3 DNA reads TGTGCCACCAGCAGACCCGGGGGGGGCGGGACGGAGCAGTTCTTC. Its protein is CATSRPGGGGTEQFF.

This clone was detected only once. This sequence joins TRBV28 and TRBJ1-2; no firm D call. Germline V gene sequence: CDR1 MDHEN, CDR2 SYDVKM. This CDR3 region has 14 residues. The ends were cut back, 2 bases at V and 8 bases at J, with 15 bases in the middle. The CDR3 sequence: CASSLSSPAQGYTF. CDR3 DNA: TGTGCCAGCAGTTTAAGCAGTCCAGCCCAGGGCTACACCTTC.

CDR3 in amino acids: CASSPDRVFPGNTIYF. In DNA form, the CDR3 reads TGTGCCAGCAGCCCGGACAGGGTCTTCCCTGGAAACACCATATATTTT. J is TRBJ1-3 and V is TRBV14; 8 bases agree with TRBD1. The CDR3 spans 16 residues. Germline V gene lookup returns CDR1 SGHDN and CDR2 FVKESK. V lost 4 bases to trimming and J lost 2 bases; unmatched junction nucleotides: 7.

This rearrangement joins TRBV27 to TRBJ2-7, with D tentatively TRBD1 (5 bases). The V and J ends lost 5 bases and 1 base respectively, with 9 bases between them. This CDR3 region has 13 residues. Germline CDR1 reads MNHEY; CDR2 reads SMNVEV (reference sequence). CDR3 DNA sequence: TGTGCCAGCAGTCGACAGCGTTCCTACGAGCAGTACTTC. Its protein is CASSRQRSYEQYF.

Only one count was recorded for this clone. The V and J genes are TRBV7-6 and TRBJ2-6; D not certain. V lost 3 bases and J lost 2, with 8 bases in between. In germline, CDR1 is SGHVS, CDR2 FNYEAQ. CDR3 size: 15 residues. The CDR3 sequence: CASSFRSAGANVLTF. CDR3 nucleotide sequence: TGTGCCAGCAGCTTTCGGTCAGCTGGGGCCAACGTCCTGACTTTC. Full variable domain (missing parts from reference TRBV7-6 and TRBJ2-6): GAGVSQSPRYKVTKRGQDVALRCDPISGHVSLYWYRQALGQGPEFLTYFNYEAQQDKSGLPNDRFSAERPEGSISTLTIQRTEQRDSAMYRCASSFRSAGANVLTFGAGSRLTVL.

The J gene is TRBJ1-1, the V gene TRBV7-9; tentatively, D is TRBD1 (5 bases). The CDR3 sequence is 15 residues long. V was cut by 0 bases and J by 7 bases, with 15 bases left in between. In germline, CDR1 is SEHNR, CDR2 FQNEAQ (reference sequence). Written as DNA, the CDR3 is TGTGCCAGCAGCTTAGCCACCGGGACTAGCGGTGAAGCTTTCTTT. It encodes CASSLATGTSGEAFF.

The rearrangement joins TRBV21-1 to TRBJ2-7; no DNA check was done on the table's D call, TRBD1. TRBV21-1 has pseudogene status. The CDR3 spans 16 residues. The CDR3 sequence is CASSKGYGTQVYEQYF. The CDR3 DNA reads as TGTGCCAGCAGCAAGGGTTACGGGACACAGGTCTACGAGCAGTACTTC.

V gene TRBV2 combines with J gene TRBJ2-7; 10 positions agree with TRBD1. Germline assignment: CDR1 SNHLY and CDR2 FYNNEI. V gave up 10 bases and J gave up 3 bases; unmatched junction bases: 9. The CDR3 has 14 amino acids. CDR3 sequence reads: CATMRQGAIYEQYF. CDR3 coding DNA: TGTGCCACCATGAGACAGGGGGCGATCTACGAGCAGTACTTC. Drawing the rest from reference TRBV2 and TRBJ2-7, the complete variable domain is EPEVTQTPSHQVTQMGQEVILRCVPISNHLYFYWYRQILGQKVEFLVSFYNNEISEKSEIFDDQFSVERPDGSNFTLKIRSTKLEDSAMYFCATMRQGAIYEQYFGPGTRLTVT.

The chain is built from TRBV7-9 and TRBJ1-1; D is ambiguous. Germline V gene lookup returns CDR1 SEHNR and CDR2 FQNEAQ (reference sequence). This CDR3 has 13 residues. Between the trimmed V and J ends, which lost 6 bases and 2 bases, there was a span of 10 bases. Here the CDR3 reads CASSRGINTEAFF. The DNA for the CDR3 is TGTGCCAGCAGTCGCGGGATTAACACTGAAGCTTTCTTT.